These 16 T cell receptor beta chains were all obtained from the same sample, sequenced in a study of CD8+ T cells in alopecia areata. Extraction and reverse transcription of RNA yielded cDNA as the sequencing template. TCRdb keeps only in-frame clones here, not all; method: immunoSEQ multiplex PCR. The repertoire holds roughly 120,000 clones, with more than 40% as singletons. The treatment: oral pan-JAK inhibitor, 5-10 mg twice daily. Sample: CD4+ T cells sorted from blood, taken at week 4, from a patient treated with tofacitinib. These receptors were collected from a human donor with alopecia areata.

The genes are TRBV9 and TRBJ2-3; 10 positions match TRBD2. Germline CDR1 is SGDLS and CDR2 is YYNGEE. This CDR3 comprises 16 residues. V was pared by 0 bases and J by 3 bases, with 4 bases of the junction left unmatched. DNA for the CDR3: TGTGCCAGCAGCGTAGGTAGGACTAGCGGAACAGATACGCAGTATTTT. Protein sequence: CASSVGRTSGTDTQYF. Together with reference TRBV9 and TRBJ2-3, the CDR3 gives the full variable domain: DSGVTQTPKHLITATGQRVTLRCSPRSGDLSVYWYQQSLDQGLQFLIQYYNGEERAKGNILERFSAQQFPDLHSELNLSSLELGDSALYFCASSVGRTSGTDTQYFGPGTRLTVL.

J is TRBJ2-1 and V is TRBV5-4; D gene ambiguous. The CDR3 consists of 12 residues. The germline V gene encodes CDR1 SGHNT and CDR2 YYREEE (reference sequence). V was shortened by 1 base and J by 8 bases, with 7 bases between the two germline ends. In nucleotides, the CDR3 is TGTGCCAGCAGCTTGTCGTCGGATGAGCAGTTCTTC. Its translation is CASSLSSDEQFF.

This clone showed up just once. For the CDR3, the DNA is TGCAGCGTTAAAGTCGAAGGGATGGGGAGTTCACCCCTCCACTTT. It encodes CSVKVEGMGSSPLHF. The V and J genes are TRBV29-1 and TRBJ1-6; D not certain. V lost 5 bases and J lost 9, with 20 bases in between. In germline, CDR1 is SQVTM, CDR2 ANQGSEA. There are 15 residues in the CDR3.

J is TRBJ2-3 and V is TRBV6-1, with TRBD1 matching 9 bases. The germline V gene encodes CDR1 MNHNS and CDR2 SASEGT. V lost 4 bases and J lost 5; bases outside the gene matches: 4. CDR3 length: 14 residues. The DNA for the CDR3 is TGTGCCAGCAGTGTAGACAGGGGGGGAGATACGCAGTATTTT. Its translation is CASSVDRGGDTQYF.

The chain combines TRBV28 with TRBJ2-7; 7 bases are a match to TRBD1. The CDR3 is made up of 15 amino acids. Unmatched junction bases numbered 9, after V lost 4 bases and J lost 3 bases. Looked up from germline, CDR1 is MDHEN and CDR2 is SYDVKM. The CDR3, as DNA: TGTGCCAGCAGTTCCACTTGGACAGGCTACTACGAGCAGTACTTC. As protein: CASSSTWTGYYEQYF.

The chain has TRBV28 and TRBJ2-7; D is unclear. Germline CDR1 and CDR2: MDHEN and SYDVKM. The V and J ends lost 7 bases and 11 bases respectively, with 15 bases between them. The length of the CDR3 is 11 residues. The DNA of the CDR3 is TGTGCCAGCACCTCGGACGTTGGGGAGTACTTC. Its protein is CASTSDVGEYF.

The chain uses TRBV29-1 and TRBJ2-3; the match to TRBD1 covers 8 bases. V gave up 3 bases and J gave up 2 bases; unmatched junction bases: 4. CDR1 is SQVTM and CDR2 is ANQGSEA in the germline V gene. This CDR3 region has 14 residues. CDR3 in DNA: TGCAGCGTTGAGGCAGGGGGCATCACAGATACGCAGTATTTT. Translating gives CSVEAGGITDTQYF.

This clone was seen more than once but under ten times. This chain joins TRBV6-6 and TRBJ2-7; 8 nucleotides agree with TRBD2. Per germline, CDR1 MNHNY and CDR2 SVGAGI (reference sequence). Trimming cost V 11 bases and J 5 bases; bases outside gene matches: 14. This CDR3 contains 14 residues. This CDR3 reads CAARIGGGNDEQYF. CDR3 coding DNA: TGTGCCGCTCGAATCGGCGGGGGGAACGACGAGCAGTACTTC.

V and J are TRBV29-1 and TRBJ2-7; 9 bases map to TRBD1. CDR1 is SQVTM and CDR2 is ANQGSEA in the germline V gene. The CDR3 has 12 amino acids. V was pared by 5 bases and J by 4 bases, with 3 bases of the junction left unmatched. The CDR3 sequence: CSVSGQGYEQYF. The CDR3 DNA reads as TGCAGCGTTTCCGGACAGGGGTACGAGCAGTACTTC.

This chain uses TRBV4-1 with TRBJ2-3, with 7 nucleotides matching TRBD2. The germline V gene encodes CDR1 MGHRA and CDR2 YSYEKL. This CDR3 is built from 16 residues. Trimming at V came to 1 base and at J to 3 bases, leaving 7 bases not matched to a gene. The CDR3: CASSQGLAMVTDTQYF. CDR3 bases: TGCGCCAGCAGCCAAGGACTAGCAATGGTGACAGATACGCAGTATTTT.

This clone was counted only a few times. This chain links TRBV5-4 with TRBJ2-3, with TRBD1 matching 8 bases. The CDR3 consists of 15 residues. CDR1 and CDR2 from the germline V gene are SGHNT and YYREEE (reference sequence). Trimming cost V 4 bases and J 0 bases; bases outside gene matches: 4. As DNA, the CDR3 is TGTGCCAGCAGCCCGGGACAGGCTAGCACAGATACGCAGTATTTT. Its protein is CASSPGQASTDTQYF.

The chain carries TRBV30 and TRBJ2-7; 8 nucleotides line up with TRBD1. This CDR3 is built from 11 residues. The trim removed 2 bases at V and 6 bases at J, leaving 0 bases unmatched. Per germline, CDR1 GTSNPN and CDR2 SVGIG (reference sequence). CDR3 nucleotide sequence: TGTGCCTGGAGTACAGGGGGCGAGCAGTACTTC. This codes for CAWSTGGEQYF. The variable domain in full, with the rest retrieved from reference TRBV30 and TRBJ2-7, is SQTIHQWPATLVQPVGSPLSLECTVEGTSNPNLYWYRQAAGRGLQLLFYSVGIGQISSEVPQNLSASRPQDRQFILSSKKLLLSDSGFYLCAWSTGGEQYFGPGTRLTVT.

This clone appeared a few times. The chain employs TRBV29-1 and TRBJ2-7; 7 bases are shared with TRBD2. The length of the CDR3 is 11 residues. V was clipped by 7 bases and J by 6 bases; unmatched bases: 6. The germline V gene has CDR1 SQVTM and CDR2 ANQGSEA. In DNA, the CDR3 is TGCAGCGGCCAGCGGGATGGCGAGCAGTACTTC. Its translation is CSGQRDGEQYF.

This clone was picked up a small number of times. V is TRBV29-1 and J is TRBJ1-6; 9 bases align to TRBD1. This CDR3 region has 15 residues. Unmatched junction bases numbered 10, after V lost 6 bases and J lost 7 bases. Germline assignment: CDR1 SQVTM and CDR2 ANQGSEA. The CDR3 loop reads CSVAGTGTSNSPLHF. The CDR3 region has the DNA TGCAGCGTGGCCGGGACAGGGACATCCAATTCACCCCTCCACTTT.

The chain links TRBV7-8 to TRBJ2-7; 9 nucleotides align to TRBD1. The CDR3 extends over 15 amino acids. V lost 5 bases, J lost 2 bases, and 7 bases stayed unmatched. Germline V lookup: CDR1 SGHVS, CDR2 FQNEAQ. CDR3 coding DNA: TGTGCCAGCAGCCCCCGTAGGGACAGGGCCTACGAGCAGTACTTC. Its translation is CASSPRRDRAYEQYF.

The sample holds one count of this clone. The chain is built from TRBV5-4 and TRBJ1-2; no clear D gene. This CDR3 region has 15 residues. In germline, CDR1 is SGHNT, CDR2 YYREEE (reference sequence). The V end lost 4 bases, the J end lost 5 bases, and 18 bases lay between the germline ends. CDR3 sequence reads: CASSPLPTSQYGYTF. In DNA form, the CDR3 reads TGTGCCAGCAGCCCGCTCCCGACATCCCAATATGGCTACACCTTC.